Following are 10 T cell receptor beta chains from one sample sequenced in a study of shared clonotypes between healthy human individuals. Produced via immunoSEQ multiplex PCR; TCRdb's table is partial and in-frame only. The sample has roughly 2.4 million clones; approximately 94% are singletons. The sequenced sample consisted of naive CD4+ T cells sorted from blood. Noted subset: CD45RA+ positively selected. These TCRs come from a man between 18 and 35 years old in good health.

This chain uses TRBV6-1 with TRBJ1-2, with D perhaps TRBD1 (6 bases). The CDR3 loop spans 15 amino acids. V shed 1 base and J shed 0 bases, with 9 bases lying between them. Germline V CDR1 and CDR2: MNHNS, SASEGT. The CDR3 DNA reads TGTGCCAGCAGTGAAGTGGGGGGCGCTAACTATGGCTACACCTTC. Its translation: CASSEVGGANYGYTF.

This CDR3 is CASSRNPTGPGELFF. The CDR3 coding sequence is TGTGCCAGCAGTCGTAATCCAACAGGGCCCGGGGAGCTGTTTTTT. The chain uses TRBV6-6 and TRBJ2-2, with D tentatively TRBD1 (6 bases). The CDR3 runs 15 residues. V was trimmed by 5 bases and J by 6 bases, leaving 16 bases between them. Germline V lookup: CDR1 MNHNY, CDR2 SVGAGI (reference sequence).

Of note for this clone: Other DNA sequences in the same sample also yield this CDR3. The chain joins TRBV5-1 to TRBJ2-3; D call uncertain. Germline loops: CDR1 SGHRS, CDR2 YFSETQ. V was clipped by 2 bases and J by 4 bases, with 8 bases between them. The CDR3 runs 13 residues. CDR3 amino acids: CASSLAGADTQYF. The CDR3 DNA reads TGCGCCAGCAGCTTAGCCGGTGCAGATACGCAGTATTTT.

This clone was detected once. The same CDR3 can be traced to other DNA sequences in this sample. In nucleotides, the CDR3 is TGCGCCAGCAGCTTGAGGGGATCGAACACCGGGGAGCTGTTTTTT. It encodes CASSLRGSNTGELFF. The gene calls are TRBV5-1 and TRBJ2-2; the D gene is possibly TRBD1 (5 bases). Trimming stripped 1 base from V and 0 bases from J, with 7 bases between. The CDR3 spans 15 residues. In germline, CDR1 is SGHRS, CDR2 YFSETQ.

Of note for this clone: Different DNA sequences within this sample yield the same CDR3. This rearrangement joins TRBV28 to TRBJ1-2; possible D gene TRBD1, 6 bases. CDR3 length equals 13 residues. Trimming pared 5 bases from V and 4 bases from J, leaving 11 bases between. Germline V gene lookup returns CDR1 MDHEN and CDR2 SYDVKM. CDR3 DNA: TGTGCCAGCAGTCTGACAGGTAGCTATGGCTACACCTTC. It specifies CASSLTGSYGYTF.

The gene calls are TRBV10-2 and TRBJ2-5, with 9 bases identical to TRBD2. The V gene's germline CDR1 is WSHSY and CDR2 SAAADI. This CDR3 contains 18 residues. With 10 bases clipped from V and 5 bases from J, the junction kept 23 bases outside the gene matches. In nucleotides, the CDR3 is TGCGCCACCCTAGTGAGGCTAGCGGGAAGACAATACGTCGAGACCCAGTACTTC. Protein: CATLVRLAGRQYVETQYF.

As for this clone: Other DNA sequences in this sample translate to the same CDR3. The gene calls are TRBV5-1 and TRBJ2-3; D is uncertain. The CDR3 runs 14 residues. V lost 4 bases, J lost 2 bases, and 11 bases lay in between. Looked up from germline, CDR1 is SGHRS and CDR2 is YFSETQ. The CDR3, as DNA: TGCGCCAGCAGCCCGGACCGTTACACAGATACGCAGTATTTT. This encodes CASSPDRYTDTQYF.

This chain links TRBV2 with TRBJ2-1, with 9 nucleotides matching TRBD2. The V gene end was trimmed by 0 bases and the J gene end by 14 bases; junction bases not matched to a gene: 14. Germline CDR1 reads SNHLY; CDR2 reads FYNNEI. The CDR3 has 16 residues. CDR3 sequence (DNA): TGTGCCAGCAGTGAAGCACGGTCGCGGGAGGGCCTGGGGGAGTTCTTC. Its protein is CASSEARSREGLGEFF.

This clone was found once. The rearrangement links TRBV5-1 to TRBJ2-7; 7 nucleotides agree with TRBD1. This CDR3 spans 14 amino acids. CDR1 is SGHRS and CDR2 is YFSETQ in the germline V gene. V shed 3 bases, J shed 5 bases, and the junction held 8 bases outside the gene matches. The CDR3 sequence: CASSYLQGTHEQYF. As DNA, the CDR3 is TGCGCCAGCAGCTATTTACAGGGGACCCACGAGCAGTACTTC. The full variable domain, rest sourced from reference TRBV5-1 and TRBJ2-7, is KAGVTQTPRYLIKTRGQQVTLSCSPISGHRSVSWYQQTPGQGLQFLFEYFSETQRNKGNFPGRFSGRQFSNSRSEMNVSTLELGDSALYLCASSYLQGTHEQYFGPGTRLTVT.

This chain links TRBV5-8 with TRBJ1-1; D call uncertain. CDR1 and CDR2 from the germline V gene are SGHTS and YDEGEE. With 0 bases removed from V and 5 bases from J, the gap between germline ends came to 2 bases. This CDR3 is built from 11 residues. Here the CDR3 DNA reads TGTGCCAGCAGCTTGGGGACTGAAGCTTTCTTT. Translated: CASSLGTEAFF.